This note documents a single TCR beta chain sequence. Its matching antigen is unknown. Adult donors, all healthy and HIV-negative, had no recent acute infections or vaccinations. TCRdb keeps only in-frame clones here, not all; method: immunoSEQ multiplex PCR. The data hold hundreds of thousands of clones, with approximately 95% observed a single time. These data originate in a study of shared clonotypes between healthy human individuals. Study-level information: Per donor, three plates held CD4 naive cells, three held CD4 memory, two held CD8 naive and one held CD8 memory.

CDR3 size: 12 residues. Germline V gives CDR1 WNHNN, CDR2 SYGVQD (reference sequence). V lost 7 bases to trimming and J lost 1 base, with 5 bases between them. Points from the study as a whole: Sequencing depth was expected to influence donor clonotype sharing.

Source material: naive CD4+ T cells sorted from blood. As for subset: CD45RA+ positively selected. The V and J genes are TRBV10-1 and TRBJ1-3, with no clear D. The TCR sequence derives from a woman in her twenties or thirties in good health. The CDR3: CASMSSGNTIYF. The CDR3 DNA follows: TGCGCCAGCATGAGTTCTGGAAACACCATATATTTT.